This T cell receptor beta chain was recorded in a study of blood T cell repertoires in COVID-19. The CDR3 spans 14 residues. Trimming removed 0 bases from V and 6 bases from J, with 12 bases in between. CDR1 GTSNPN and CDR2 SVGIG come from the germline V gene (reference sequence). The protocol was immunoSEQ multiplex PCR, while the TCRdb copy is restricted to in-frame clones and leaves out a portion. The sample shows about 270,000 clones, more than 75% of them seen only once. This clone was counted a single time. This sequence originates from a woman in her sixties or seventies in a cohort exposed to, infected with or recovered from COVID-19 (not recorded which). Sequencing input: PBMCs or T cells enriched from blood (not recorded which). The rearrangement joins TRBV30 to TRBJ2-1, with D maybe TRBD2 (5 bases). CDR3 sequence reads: CAWSVGGPSNEQFF. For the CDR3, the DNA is TGTGCCTGGAGTGTCGGAGGTCCCAGCAATGAGCAGTTCTTC.